This T cell receptor (beta chain) appears in the sequencing data of a study of early T cells in non-severe SARS-CoV-2 infection. Trimming pared 6 bases from V and 3 bases from J, leaving 33 bases between. Germline-derived CDR1 and CDR2 are SGDLS and YYNGEE. This CDR3 has 20 residues. TCRdb re-analysed the 5' RACE reads in MiXCR, keeping a single row per CDR3 protein. The table records about 64,000 distinct CDR3 sequences, just under 5% of them present only once. In its sample, this clonotype is large. The V call is TRBV9, the J call TRBJ1-2, with TRBD1 as a possible D gene (5 bases). This TCR derives from an adult who was a healthcare worker with PCR-confirmed SARS-CoV-2 infection or an uninfected control (not recorded which). Sequencing was performed on whole blood. This chain's CDR3 is CASNSGTVPPFPSSHYGYTF. In DNA, the CDR3 is TGTGCCAGCAACTCCGGGACGGTGCCGCCCTTTCCATCCAGCCACTATGGCTACACCTTC.